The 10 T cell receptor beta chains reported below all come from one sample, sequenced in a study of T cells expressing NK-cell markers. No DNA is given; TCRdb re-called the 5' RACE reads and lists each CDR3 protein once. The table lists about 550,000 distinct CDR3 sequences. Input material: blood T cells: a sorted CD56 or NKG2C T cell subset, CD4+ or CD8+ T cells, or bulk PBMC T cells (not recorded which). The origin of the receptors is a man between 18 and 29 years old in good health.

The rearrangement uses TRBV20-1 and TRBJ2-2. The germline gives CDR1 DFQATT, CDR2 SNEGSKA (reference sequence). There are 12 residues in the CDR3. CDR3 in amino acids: CSARVSAGELFF.

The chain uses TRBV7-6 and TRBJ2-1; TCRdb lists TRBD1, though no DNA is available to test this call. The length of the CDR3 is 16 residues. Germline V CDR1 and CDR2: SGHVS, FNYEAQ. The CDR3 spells CASGRMSYGRNNEQFF.

This CDR3 is CASSQGVTVVLHEQYF. The V and J genes are TRBV4-3 and TRBJ2-7. The CDR3 runs 16 residues. From germline, CDR1 is LGHNA and CDR2 YSLEER.

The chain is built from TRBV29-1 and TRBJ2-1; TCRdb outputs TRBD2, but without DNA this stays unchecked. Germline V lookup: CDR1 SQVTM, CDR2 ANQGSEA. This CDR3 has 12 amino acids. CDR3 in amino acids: CSVEDLEVEQFF.

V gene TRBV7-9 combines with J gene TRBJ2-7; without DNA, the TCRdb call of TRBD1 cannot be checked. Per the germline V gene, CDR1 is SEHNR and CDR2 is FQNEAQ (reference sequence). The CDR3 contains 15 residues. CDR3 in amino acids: CASSSWTGGLYEQYF.

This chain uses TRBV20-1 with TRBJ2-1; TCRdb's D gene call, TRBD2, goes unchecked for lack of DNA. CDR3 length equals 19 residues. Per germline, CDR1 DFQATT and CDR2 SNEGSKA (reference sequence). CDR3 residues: CSASGPGLGALLTYNEQFF.

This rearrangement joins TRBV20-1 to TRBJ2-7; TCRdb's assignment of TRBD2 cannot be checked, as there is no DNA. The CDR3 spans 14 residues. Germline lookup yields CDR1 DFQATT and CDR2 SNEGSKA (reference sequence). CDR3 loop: CSASMEARSYEQYF.

CDR3: CASREGLADYNEQFF. The chain uses TRBV2 and TRBJ2-1; there is no DNA to check the TCRdb D call of TRBD2. The germline gives CDR1 SNHLY, CDR2 FYNNEI. The CDR3 totals 15 residues.

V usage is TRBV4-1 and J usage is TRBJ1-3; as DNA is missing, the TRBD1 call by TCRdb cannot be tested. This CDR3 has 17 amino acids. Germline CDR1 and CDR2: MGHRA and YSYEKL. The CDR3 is CASSQEHPRGPGNTIYF.

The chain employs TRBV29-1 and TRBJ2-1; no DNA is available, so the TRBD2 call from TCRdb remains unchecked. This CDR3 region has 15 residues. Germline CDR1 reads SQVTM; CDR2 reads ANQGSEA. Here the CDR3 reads CSGGLAEAPGNEQFF.